The 22 T cell receptor beta chains listed next were all sequenced from one sample in a study of breast tumors, draining lymph nodes, adjacent tissues. TCRdb fed the multiplex PCR reads into MiXCR, producing one record per CDR3 protein. The sample shows 250,000 or so distinct CDR3 sequences, more than 30% of them seen only once. Samples came from axillary lymph nodes draining the breast cancer. Sequencing used axillary lymph node tissue. The receptors stem from a female donor with breast cancer. Some clones in this sample may be carry-over from other donors' samples.

The genes are TRBV2 and TRBJ1-4; D uncertain. CDR1 is SNHLY and CDR2 is FYNNEI in the germline V gene. The ends were cut back, 3 bases at V and 4 bases at J, with 6 bases in the middle. There are 13 residues in the CDR3. CDR3 nucleotide sequence: TGTGCCAGCAGTGAGGAGCGTAATGAAAAACTGTTTTTT. Protein product: CASSEERNEKLFF.

This clonotype was counted at least ten times. The junction and the germline gene differ at one end; a read error may be behind it. V is TRBV7-7 and J is TRBJ2-2; D unresolved. This CDR3 is built from 17 residues. Germline V CDR1 and CDR2: SSHAT, FNYEAQ (reference sequence). CDR3 amino acids: CASSLAVAGRSTGELFF. CDR3 DNA: TGTGCTAGCAGCTTGGCCGTGGCTGGGCGAAGCACCGGGGAGCTGTTTTTT.

The sample holds many counts of this clonotype. This chain connects TRBV20-1 to TRBJ1-6; 8 nucleotides match TRBD1. Germline assignment: CDR1 DFQATT and CDR2 SNEGSKA (reference sequence). V was clipped by 4 bases and J by 2 bases; unmatched bases: 16. The CDR3 sequence is 19 residues long. CDR3 amino acids: CSATPQGRGLSTYNSPLHF. The CDR3 DNA reads TGCAGTGCTACCCCCCAGGGCAGGGGGCTTTCCACCTATAATTCACCCCTCCACTTT.

This clonotype was counted at least ten times. The V and J genes are TRBV5-1 and TRBJ2-3, with 9 positions matching TRBD2. Per the germline V gene, CDR1 is SGHRS and CDR2 is YFSETQ. The ends lost 4 bases at V and 4 bases at J; junction bases unmatched: 1. The CDR3 runs 13 residues. CDR3 sequence: CASSGTSPDTQYF. CDR3 nucleotides: TGCGCCAGCAGCGGGACTAGCCCAGATACGCAGTATTTT.

This clonotype was counted at least ten times. The chain is built from TRBV4-1 and TRBJ1-3; D is ambiguous. The CDR3 contains 16 residues. The V and J ends lost 1 base and 0 bases respectively, with 10 bases between them. Germline loops: CDR1 MGHRA, CDR2 YSYEKL. The CDR3 region is CASSQGVGSSGNTIYF. The DNA of the CDR3 is TGCGCCAGCAGCCAAGGGGTCGGAAGCTCTGGAAACACCATATATTTT.

The chain recombines TRBV28 with TRBJ2-7, with 8 positions matching TRBD2. The germline V gene has CDR1 MDHEN and CDR2 SYDVKM. The CDR3 spans 14 residues. Losses at the gene ends were 3 bases for V and 2 bases for J; bases not matched to a gene: 3. The CDR3 protein is CASSFLRGAYEQYF. In nucleotides, the CDR3 is TGTGCCAGCAGTTTCCTGCGGGGGGCCTACGAGCAGTACTTC.

Worth noting for this clonotype: An end of the junction differs from the germline gene, which may be a read error. The genes are TRBV29-1 and TRBJ1-2, with D unresolved. Germline V CDR1 and CDR2: SQVTM, ANQGSEA. The CDR3 is 15 amino acids. This chain's CDR3 is CSAEDHGRSTYGYTF. CDR3 nucleotides: TGCAGCGCTGAAGACCATGGCCGATCAACCTATGGCTACACCTTC.

Ten or more counts support this clonotype. This chain connects TRBV5-4 to TRBJ2-5; TRBD1 might be the D (6 bases). V lost 7 bases and J 3 bases, leaving 16 bases between the germline ends. CDR3 size: 14 residues. CDR1 SGHNT and CDR2 YYREEE come from the germline V gene (reference sequence). The CDR3 DNA sequence: TGTGCCAGCCACCCCGGGACACGAAAAGAGACCCAGTACTTC. Translating it yields CASHPGTRKETQYF. Full variable domain (outside the CDR3, taken from reference TRBV5-4 and TRBJ2-5): ETGVTQSPTHLIKTRGQQVTLRCSSQSGHNTVSWYQQALGQGPQFIFQYYREEENGRGNFPPRFSGLQFPNYSSELNVNALELDDSALYLCASHPGTRKETQYFGPGTRLLVL.

This clonotype showed up just a few times. The chain couples TRBV11-3 to TRBJ1-1; D is ambiguous. V was trimmed by 5 bases and J by 0 bases, leaving 7 bases between them. The CDR3 has 13 residues. In germline, CDR1 is SGHNT, CDR2 YENEEA. The CDR3 DNA sequence: TGTGCCAGCAGCAACACGATGAACACTGAAGCTTTCTTT. Its translation is CASSNTMNTEAFF.

Turning to this clonotype: At one end, the junction sequence differs from germline, possibly due to a read error. The rearrangement links TRBV30 to TRBJ2-7; weak D call: TRBD1 (5 bases). The CDR3 consists of 13 residues. CDR1 is GTSNPN and CDR2 is SVGIG in the germline V gene (reference sequence). As DNA, the CDR3 is TGTGCCTGGAGTGTCCAGGGCATCTACGGGCAGTACTTC. Its translation: CAWSVQGIYGQYF. The whole variable domain, remainder taken from reference TRBV30 and TRBJ2-7, is SQTIHQWPATLVQPVGSPLSLECTVEGTSNPNLYWYRQAAGRGLQLLFYSVGIGQISSEVPQNLSASRPQDRQFILSSKKLLLSDSGFYLCAWSVQGIYGQYFGPGTRLTVT.

Points on this clonotype: Germline is not matched at one junction end, which may reflect a read error. The chain is built from TRBV30 and TRBJ1-4; D gene uncertain. The CDR3 contains 13 residues. The germline V gene has CDR1 GTSNPN and CDR2 SVGIG (reference sequence). CDR3 sequence: CAWSVSSNGKLFF. The CDR3 nucleotides are TGTGCCTGGAGTGTTAGCAGTAATGGAAAACTGTTTTTT.

This clonotype was seen many times. The CDR3 nucleotides read TGCAGTTTTAAAATAGGAGATACGCAGTATTTT. Translated, it gives CSFKIGDTQYF. The gene calls are TRBV20-1 and TRBJ2-3; no clear D gene. This CDR3 comprises 11 residues. V lost 8 bases and J 5 bases, leaving 11 bases between the germline ends. CDR1 and CDR2 (germline): DFQATT, SNEGSKA (reference sequence).

This clonotype was seen ten or more times. This chain joins TRBV11-3 and TRBJ2-2; no clear D gene. V gave up 7 bases and J gave up 6 bases, with 9 bases separating them. Germline V gives CDR1 SGHNT, CDR2 YENEEA. This CDR3 comprises 12 residues. The CDR3 nucleotides read TGTGCCAGCATCGGGTCCGCCGGGGAGCTGTTTTTT. Amino acid sequence: CASIGSAGELFF.

This clonotype was recorded many times. The V call is TRBV7-8, the J call TRBJ2-1; D unclear. The germline V gene encodes CDR1 SGHVS and CDR2 FQNEAQ. The CDR3 runs 13 residues. V lost 1 base, J lost 11 bases, and 12 bases lay in between. CDR3 in amino acids: CASSLEGLNKQFF. The CDR3 nucleotides are TGTGCCAGCAGCTTAGAGGGTTTGAATAAGCAGTTCTTC.

This clonotype was found many times. The rearrangement uses TRBV10-3 and TRBJ2-5; 9 bases match TRBD1. Germline V gene sequence: CDR1 ENHRY, CDR2 SYGVKD. CDR3 size: 14 residues. Unmatched junction bases numbered 1, after V lost 0 bases and J lost 5 bases. CDR3 DNA: TGTGCCATCAGTGAGTCGACAGGGGGGGAGACCCAGTACTTC. This gives the protein CAISESTGGETQYF.

This clonotype has at least ten counts. The chain carries TRBV11-3 and TRBJ2-1; a weak D match, TRBD2 (6 bases). The CDR3 loop spans 16 amino acids. V gave up 5 bases and J gave up 8 bases, with 22 bases separating them. Germline V gene data show CDR1 as SGHNT and CDR2 as YENEEA. Written as DNA, the CDR3 is TGTGCCAGCAGCCCTGGGGAAGCGGGCGGTGGCTATGAGCAGTTCTTC. Its protein product is CASSPGEAGGGYEQFF.

The table lists this clonotype with many counts. The chain combines TRBV11-3 with TRBJ2-7; D not certain. CDR3 size: 15 residues. V gave up 2 bases and J gave up 2 bases, with 13 bases separating them. The germline V gene has CDR1 SGHNT and CDR2 YENEEA. CDR3 loop: CASSLLGGTAYEQYF. The CDR3 DNA is TGTGCCAGCAGCTTACTTGGCGGTACCGCCTACGAGCAGTACTTC. Drawing the rest from reference TRBV11-3 and TRBJ2-7, the complete variable domain is EAGVVQSPRYKIIEKKQPVAFWCNPISGHNTLYWYLQNLGQGPELLIRYENEEAVDDSQLPKDRFSAERLKGVDSTLKIQPAELGDSAVYLCASSLLGGTAYEQYFGPGTRLTVT.

Of note for this clonotype: This could be a read error, since a much larger clone is one nucleotide away. The V gene is TRBV11-2, the J gene TRBJ2-1, with D unresolved. Germline V lookup: CDR1 SGHAT, CDR2 FQNNGV. The CDR3 spans 14 residues. This CDR3 reads CASSLENSSNEQFF. In DNA form, the CDR3 reads TGTGCCAGCAGCCTAGAGAACTCCTCCAATGAGCAGTTCTTC.

Of note for this clonotype: Since a much larger clone is just one base distant, this may be a read error. The V and J genes are TRBV6-1 and TRBJ1-2; D gene uncertain. The CDR3 is 14 amino acids. CDR1 and CDR2 (germline): MNHNS, SASEGT. The V end lost 5 bases, the J end lost 4 bases, and 14 bases lay between the germline ends. For the CDR3, the DNA is TGTGCCAGCAGTAAAGACGGGGAAGCCTATGGCTACACCTTC. Amino acid sequence: CASSKDGEAYGYTF.

Comments on this clonotype: One junction end does not reproduce the germline sequence, and a read error may be involved. The chain combines TRBV11-1 with TRBJ1-1; perhaps TRBD1 as D (5 bases). The CDR3 has 13 residues. From germline, CDR1 is SGHAT and CDR2 FQDESV (reference sequence). CDR3 region: CDSSLGVVTEAFF. Written as DNA, the CDR3 is TGTGACAGCAGCTTAGGGGTAGTCACTGAAGCTTTCTTT.

In its sample, this clonotype was seen a few times. The chain couples TRBV6-2 or TRBV6-3 to TRBJ2-1; D ambiguous. Deletions cut 3 bases from V and 8 bases from J, with 11 bases between. Germline CDR1 and CDR2: MNHEY and SVGEGT. The CDR3 is 13 residues long. CDR3 coding DNA: TGTGCCAGCAGTTATTCTCGCAGCCATGAGCAGTTCTTC. This gives the protein CASSYSRSHEQFF.

This clonotype was recorded at least ten times. The gene calls are TRBV24-1 and TRBJ2-5; a weak D match, TRBD1 (5 bases). Germline V gene sequence: CDR1 KGHDR, CDR2 SFDVKD. Trimming took 2 bases from V and 2 from J, leaving 8 bases between them. CDR3 size: 14 residues. The CDR3 loop is CATSDSTVQETQYF. The CDR3 DNA reads TGTGCCACCAGTGATTCGACAGTTCAAGAGACCCAGTACTTC.